This note documents a single T cell receptor beta chain sequence. The investigators amplified TCR beta CDR3 regions from RNA transcripts. RT-PCR in the first round (using the HTBI primer set) targeted the TCR CDR3. TCRdb redid the calling of the multiplex PCR reads with MiXCR, one entry per CDR3 protein. The repertoire consists of 300,000 to 450,000 distinct CDR3 sequences, with approximately 18% occurring once and the leading ten covering 34%. The data derive from a study of T cells in Graves' hyperthyroidism and ophthalmopathy. The CDR3 covers 15 residues. The V gene's germline CDR1 is LGHDT and CDR2 YNNKEL (reference sequence). Trimming stripped 3 bases from V and 0 bases from J, with 9 bases between. Drawn at first hyperthyroidism diagnosis, the blood sample preceded any ophthalmopathy symptoms. The PBMCs studied were ones that came from about 10 ml fresh peripheral blood.

The chain has TRBV3-1 and TRBJ2-1; D not resolved. The material sequenced was blood. This sequence originates from a young woman with Graves' hyperthyroidism that later progressed to Graves' ophthalmopathy. The CDR3 DNA reads TGTGCCAGCAGCCAGGCGGTCCGCTCCTACAATGAGCAGTTCTTC. Translating gives CASSQAVRSYNEQFF.